This is a list of T cell receptor beta chains from one sample in a study of OX40 agonist ivuxolimab in advanced cancers. Profiled with immunoSEQ multiplex PCR; TCRdb holds only in-frame clones, not every one. The data contain approximately 57,000 clones, around 90% of them singletons. Sequenced material: CD4+ or CD8+ T cells sorted from blood, taken in a trial of the OX40 agonist ivuxolimab. These receptors all stem from an adult with an advanced solid tumor such as melanoma, head and neck, liver or kidney cancer. Both conserved end residues are part of each CDR3. The D gene is left open where the match is weak. Clone size appears in some rows only: once, few, many, or a class for an expanded clone.

cdr3_nt	cdr3_aa	clone_size	d_call	v_call	j_call
TGTGCCAGCAGCTATTCTGCGGCAATTTACGAGCAGTACTTC	CASSYSAAIYEQYF	.	.	TRBV7-2	TRBJ2-7
TGCAGCGTTGAAGTCGGTTCTGGGGCCAACGTCCTGACTTTC	CSVEVGSGANVLTF	.	.	TRBV29-1	TRBJ2-6
TGTGCCAGCAGCTCCAAGCGAGTCTACGAGCAGTACTTC	CASSSKRVYEQYF	.	.	TRBV7-2	TRBJ2-7
TGCGCCAGCAGCTTGGCACGAGCTCCATACAATGAGCAGTTCTTC	CASSLARAPYNEQFF	.	.	TRBV5-1	TRBJ2-1
TGTGCCAGCAGTTACTCCTATTTCCGGGACAGGGAAGAGCAGTACTTC	CASSYSYFRDREEQYF	.	TRBD1	TRBV6-5	TRBJ2-7
TGTGCCAGCAGATCCATTAGCGGGAGGGCCAACAATGAGCAGTTCTTC	CASRSISGRANNEQFF	once	TRBD2	TRBV7-2	TRBJ2-1
TGTGCCAGTAGTATAACATACGATTATGGCTACACCTTC	CASSITYDYGYTF	.	.	TRBV19	TRBJ1-2
TGCGCCAGCAGTGAAGCAGGGTTGATGGCAGCTGATACGCAGTATTTT	CASSEAGLMAADTQYF	once	.	TRBV10-2	TRBJ2-3
TGTGCCAGCAGTGCGTCGGTTCCTGGGGCCAACGTCCTGACTTTC	CASSASVPGANVLTF	.	.	TRBV2	TRBJ2-6
TGTGCCAGCAGTTCACCCCACCTAGGGAGAAGCTACAATGAGCAGTTCTTC	CASSSPHLGRSYNEQFF	.	.	TRBV28	TRBJ2-1
TGTGCCAGCAGCCGACTAGCGGACCGTCAAGAGACCCAGTACTTC	CASSRLADRQETQYF	.	TRBD2	TRBV27	TRBJ2-5
TGTGCCAGTGGGCCTGACAGGGGATTCACTGAAGCTTTCTTT	CASGPDRGFTEAFF	.	TRBD1	TRBV9	TRBJ1-1
TGCAGCGTTGACTTAGGCGGGGGAAGGGAGCTGTTTTTT	CSVDLGGGRELFF	.	TRBD2	TRBV29-1	TRBJ2-2